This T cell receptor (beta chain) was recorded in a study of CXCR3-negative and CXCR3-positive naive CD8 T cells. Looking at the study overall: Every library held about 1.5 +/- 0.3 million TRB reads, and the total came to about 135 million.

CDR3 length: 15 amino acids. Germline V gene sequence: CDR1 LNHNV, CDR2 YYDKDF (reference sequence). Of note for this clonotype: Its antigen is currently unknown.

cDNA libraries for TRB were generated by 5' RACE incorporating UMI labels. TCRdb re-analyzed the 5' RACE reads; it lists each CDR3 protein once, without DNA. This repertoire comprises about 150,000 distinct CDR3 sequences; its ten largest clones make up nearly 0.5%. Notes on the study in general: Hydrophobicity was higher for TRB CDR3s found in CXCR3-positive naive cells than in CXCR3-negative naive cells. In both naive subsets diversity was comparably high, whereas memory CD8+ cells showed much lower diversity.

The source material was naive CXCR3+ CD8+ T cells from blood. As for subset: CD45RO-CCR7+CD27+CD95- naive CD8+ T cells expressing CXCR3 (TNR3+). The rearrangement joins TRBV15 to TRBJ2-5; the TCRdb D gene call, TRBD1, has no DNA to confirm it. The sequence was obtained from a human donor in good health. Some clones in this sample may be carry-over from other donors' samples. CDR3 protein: CATRETGRGQETQYF.